The 26 T cell receptor beta chains below come from one sample, sequenced in a study of T cells after yellow fever vaccination. MiXCR was run by TCRdb on the 5' RACE reads, yielding one entry per CDR3 protein. The sample yields 160,000 or so distinct CDR3 sequences, under 7.5% seen once. The starting material was CD4+ T cells sorted from PBMCs, obtained roughly 5 days after the first yellow fever vaccination. Every receptor here comes from a man aged 18 to 30 who received the YFV17D yellow fever vaccine.

This clonotype was found many times. The chain uses TRBV9 and TRBJ2-7; D gene unclear. V lost 0 bases to trimming and J lost 6 bases, with 13 bases between them. There are 14 residues in the CDR3. Germline-derived CDR1 and CDR2 are SGDLS and YYNGEE. In nucleotides, the CDR3 is TGTGCCAGCAGCGTAGTGGCAGGCGGTGGCGAGCAGTACTTC. Its translation is CASSVVAGGGEQYF.

This clonotype occurred a few times. J is TRBJ2-1 and V is TRBV27, with 9 positions matching TRBD2. This CDR3 is 17 amino acids long. Germline V CDR1 and CDR2: MNHEY, SMNVEV (reference sequence). Germline trimming cut 0 bases from V and 5 bases from J; bases unmatched to any gene: 8. In nucleotides, the CDR3 is TGTGCCAGCAGTTTATCTCTGGGGGTAGCGGGGGACAATGAGCAGTTCTTC. Residues: CASSLSLGVAGDNEQFF.

This clonotype was detected many times. The CDR3 DNA follows: TGTGCCAGCAGCTTGGGACTAGCGGGGTTTGATACGCAGTATTTT. This sequence encodes CASSLGLAGFDTQYF. The genes are TRBV5-4 and TRBJ2-3; 11 bases are shared with TRBD2. The germline CDR1 and CDR2 sequences are SGHNT and YYREEE (reference sequence). CDR3 size: 15 residues. Trimming removed 0 bases from V and 6 bases from J; junction bases left unmatched: 3.

This clonotype was found many times. The chain recombines TRBV27 with TRBJ1-2; a possible D gene is TRBD1 (6 bases). The CDR3 is 13 amino acids. Germline CDR1 is MNHEY and CDR2 is SMNVEV (reference sequence). Trimming shortened V by 4 bases and J by 2 bases, and 8 bases separated the two germline ends. The CDR3 sequence: CASSWGRNYGYTF. The CDR3 region has the DNA TGTGCCAGCAGTTGGGGGCGCAACTATGGCTACACCTTC.

This clonotype has a count of ten or more. The chain links TRBV6-2 or TRBV6-3 to TRBJ2-5; the D gene is possibly TRBD2 (6 bases). The CDR3 totals 16 residues. CDR1 MNHEY and CDR2 SVGEGT come from the germline V gene. Trimming removed 10 bases from V and 3 bases from J, with 24 bases in between. The CDR3 spells CATSPRRLWGEETQYF. CDR3 nucleotides: TGTGCCACCTCCCCCCGCCGCTTATGGGGGGAAGAGACCCAGTACTTC.

This clonotype showed up many times. This sequence joins TRBV7-3 and TRBJ2-3; D perhaps matches TRBD2 (7 bases). The CDR3 sequence is 15 residues long. V was cut by 3 bases and J by 6 bases, with 16 bases left in between. Germline V CDR1 and CDR2: SGHTA, FQGTGA. CDR3 loop: CASSLTDGGADTQYF. The CDR3 DNA follows: TGTGCCAGCAGCTTGACCGATGGGGGGGCGGATACGCAGTATTTT.

This clonotype was counted at least ten times. The genes are TRBV4-2 and TRBJ1-5; D might be TRBD1 (5 bases). The ends were cut back, 2 bases at V and 4 bases at J, with 9 bases in the middle. Germline assignment: CDR1 LGHNA and CDR2 YNFKEQ. This CDR3 contains 14 residues. CDR3 sequence reads: CASSQQQDNQPQHF. In nucleotides, the CDR3 is TGTGCCAGCAGCCAACAACAGGATAATCAGCCCCAGCATTTT.

The CDR3 loop reads CASSSGGSDTQYF. DNA of the CDR3: TGCGCCAGCAGCTCCGGGGGTTCAGATACGCAGTATTTT. The chain recombines TRBV5-1 with TRBJ2-3; possible D gene TRBD2, 6 bases. Trimming removed 3 bases at V and 4 bases at J, with 9 bases between. The germline V gene encodes CDR1 SGHRS and CDR2 YFSETQ. The CDR3 is made up of 13 amino acids. Full variable domain (outside the CDR3, taken from reference TRBV5-1 and TRBJ2-3): KAGVTQTPRYLIKTRGQQVTLSCSPISGHRSVSWYQQTPGQGLQFLFEYFSETQRNKGNFPGRFSGRQFSNSRSEMNVSTLELGDSALYLCASSSGGSDTQYFGPGTRLTVL.

This clonotype was seen only a few times. The chain employs TRBV28 and TRBJ2-2, with 9 nucleotides matching TRBD2. Trimming removed 6 bases from V and 0 bases from J; junction bases left unmatched: 8. The CDR3 is 17 amino acids. The germline CDR1 and CDR2 sequences are MDHEN and SYDVKM. The chain's CDR3 is CASRHLAGTSNTGELFF. The CDR3 DNA sequence: TGTGCCAGCAGGCATCTAGCGGGAACATCGAACACCGGGGAGCTGTTTTTT. Full variable domain (outside the CDR3, taken from reference TRBV28 and TRBJ2-2): DVKVTQSSRYLVKRTGEKVFLECVQDMDHENMFWYRQDPGLGLRLIYFSYDVKMKEKGDIPEGYSVSREKKERFSLILESASTNQTSMYLCASRHLAGTSNTGELFFGEGSRLTVL.

This clonotype occurred many times. The chain joins TRBV20-1 to TRBJ2-3, with D unresolved. This CDR3 is 14 amino acids long. CDR1 and CDR2 (germline): DFQATT, SNEGSKA (reference sequence). The V end was cut by 5 bases, the J end by 3 bases, with 15 bases between. CDR3 sequence (DNA): TGCAGTGCTTCCCTAGGGATACTGACAGATACGCAGTATTTT. Encoded protein: CSASLGILTDTQYF.

In this sample, this clonotype turned up many times. The chain is built from TRBV5-1 and TRBJ2-1; 13 positions agree with TRBD2. Germline trimming cut 4 bases from V and 9 bases from J; bases unmatched to any gene: 7. The CDR3 has 15 amino acids. Germline loops: CDR1 SGHRS, CDR2 YFSETQ. CDR3 region: CASSLTSGGAGEQFF. The CDR3 bases are TGCGCCAGCAGCCTTACTAGCGGGGGGGCCGGTGAGCAGTTCTTC.

This clonotype was seen many times. The chain links TRBV2 to TRBJ1-2; D call uncertain. V was cut by 2 bases and J by 1 base, with 2 bases left in between. Germline V gene sequence: CDR1 SNHLY, CDR2 FYNNEI. This CDR3 has 12 residues. CDR3 coding DNA: TGTGCCAGCAGTGAAAATAACTATGGCTACACCTTC. Encoded protein: CASSENNYGYTF.

This clonotype was detected ten times or more. The DNA of the CDR3 is TGCGCCAGCAGCTTGGTCGTTAGCGGGGGGCGAAATGAGCAGTTCTTC. Protein product: CASSLVVSGGRNEQFF. The J gene is TRBJ2-1, the V gene TRBV5-1; 10 bases are shared with TRBD2. V dropped 0 bases and J dropped 7; count of bases not matched to a gene: 7. This CDR3 comprises 16 residues. Germline V gives CDR1 SGHRS, CDR2 YFSETQ. The whole variable domain, filled in from reference TRBV5-1 and TRBJ2-1, reads KAGVTQTPRYLIKTRGQQVTLSCSPISGHRSVSWYQQTPGQGLQFLFEYFSETQRNKGNFPGRFSGRQFSNSRSEMNVSTLELGDSALYLCASSLVVSGGRNEQFFGPGTRLTVL.

This clonotype has at least ten counts. The CDR3 sequence: CASTQGLVSSNEQFF. In DNA, the CDR3 is TGTGCCAGCACCCAAGGGCTAGTAAGTTCCAATGAGCAGTTCTTC. The chain has TRBV2 and TRBJ2-1; D is undetermined. Germline-derived CDR1 and CDR2 are SNHLY and FYNNEI. With 7 bases removed from V and 6 bases from J, the gap between germline ends came to 19 bases. This CDR3 has 15 amino acids. Full variable domain (remainder filled in from reference TRBV2 and TRBJ2-1): EPEVTQTPSHQVTQMGQEVILRCVPISNHLYFYWYRQILGQKVEFLVSFYNNEISEKSEIFDDQFSVERPDGSNFTLKIRSTKLEDSAMYFCASTQGLVSSNEQFFGPGTRLTVL.

The V call is TRBV20-1, the J call TRBJ1-5; weak D call: TRBD1 (6 bases). There are 12 residues in the CDR3. Germline-derived CDR1 and CDR2 are DFQATT and SNEGSKA (reference sequence). The ends were cut back, 8 bases at V and 5 bases at J, with 13 bases in the middle. The chain's CDR3 is CSTLSGDQPQHF. In nucleotides, the CDR3 is TGCAGTACTCTGTCAGGGGATCAGCCCCAGCATTTT.

This clonotype was found many times. This chain uses TRBV7-9 with TRBJ1-1, with TRBD1 matching over 7 bases. The CDR3 is made up of 13 amino acids. V lost 3 bases, J lost 8 bases, and 6 bases stayed unmatched. Germline V gives CDR1 SEHNR, CDR2 FQNEAQ (reference sequence). In DNA, the CDR3 is TGTGCCAGCAGCTTTACCGAGGGGGCGGAAGCTTTCTTT. Translated, it gives CASSFTEGAEAFF.

The V gene is TRBV5-1, the J gene TRBJ2-5; D is unclear. Trimming cost V 2 bases and J 0 bases, with 11 bases left between them. CDR3 length: 15 amino acids. Per the germline V gene, CDR1 is SGHRS and CDR2 is YFSETQ. This CDR3 is CASSFTPQYQETQYF. CDR3 nucleotide sequence: TGCGCCAGCAGCTTCACCCCCCAGTACCAAGAGACCCAGTACTTC.

The V gene is TRBV7-8, the J gene TRBJ1-2, with D tentatively TRBD1 (5 bases). V gave up 0 bases and J gave up 2 bases, with 7 bases separating them. CDR3 length: 14 residues. Germline CDR1 reads SGHVS; CDR2 reads FQNEAQ. DNA for the CDR3: TGTGCCAGCAGCTTAGCCCGGGGGAACTATGGCTACACCTTC. Amino acid sequence: CASSLARGNYGYTF.

The genes are TRBV7-3 and TRBJ2-3; D is ambiguous. Looked up from germline, CDR1 is SGHTA and CDR2 is FQGTGA. V was trimmed by 2 bases and J by 2 bases, leaving 8 bases between them. The CDR3 loop spans 14 amino acids. The CDR3 reads CASSLGSHTDTQYF. CDR3 bases: TGTGCCAGCAGCTTAGGTAGTCACACAGATACGCAGTATTTT. Combining the CDR3 with reference TRBV7-3 and TRBJ2-3 gives the whole variable domain GAGVSQTPSNKVTEKGKYVELRCDPISGHTALYWYRQSLGQGPEFLIYFQGTGAADDSGLPNDRFFAVRPEGSVSTLKIQRTERGDSAVYLCASSLGSHTDTQYFGPGTRLTVL.

This clonotype appeared a few times. The V gene is TRBV11-2, the J gene TRBJ2-1; D remains unclear. This CDR3 comprises 15 residues. The ends were cut back, 5 bases at V and 3 bases at J, with 14 bases in the middle. The germline gives CDR1 SGHAT, CDR2 FQNNGV. CDR3 bases: TGTGCCAGCAGCCCGCCTCGAGTACTCTACAATGAGCAGTTCTTC. As protein: CASSPPRVLYNEQFF.

This clonotype was counted ten times or more. The chain employs TRBV7-3 and TRBJ2-5; TRBD2 is a possible D gene (5 bases). Germline values: CDR1 SGHTA, CDR2 FQGTGA. The CDR3 extends over 15 amino acids. Trimming left V 3 bases short and J 1 base short, with 12 bases between. The CDR3 DNA follows: TGTGCCAGCAGCTTCGGTAGCGATCCCCAAGAGACCCAGTACTTC. Residues: CASSFGSDPQETQYF.

The table lists this clonotype with a few counts. This sequence joins TRBV15 and TRBJ2-5; tentatively, D is TRBD2 (6 bases). The CDR3 extends over 15 amino acids. V dropped 0 bases and J dropped 5 bases, with 13 bases sitting between them. Germline lookup yields CDR1 LNHNV and CDR2 YYDKDF (reference sequence). The CDR3 DNA is TGTGCCACCAGCAGAGATAGAACAGGAGGGGAGACCCAGTACTTC. The encoded protein is CATSRDRTGGETQYF. Using reference TRBV15 and TRBJ2-5 for the parts outside the CDR3, the full variable domain is DAMVIQNPRYQVTQFGKPVTLSCSQTLNHNVMYWYQQKSSQAPKLLFHYYDKDFNNEADTPDNFQSRRPNTSFCFLDIRSPGLGDTAMYLCATSRDRTGGETQYFGPGTRLLVL.

The CDR3 bases are TGTGCCAGCAGCCAGGGGGAAATGCGGACCCAGTACTTC. Residues: CASSQGEMRTQYF. The chain uses TRBV3-1 and TRBJ2-5; the D call may be TRBD1 or TRBD2 (5 bases each). V dropped 3 bases and J dropped 7 bases, with 12 bases sitting between them. This CDR3 has 13 amino acids. Looked up from germline, CDR1 is LGHDT and CDR2 is YNNKEL (reference sequence).

The gene calls are TRBV6-5 and TRBJ1-4, with D perhaps matching TRBD1 (5 bases). Germline CDR1 and CDR2: MNHEY and SVGAGI. V lost 2 bases and J lost 6, with 16 bases in between. This CDR3 is 16 amino acids long. The CDR3 DNA reads as TGTGCCAGCAGTTACCCAACCGGGGGGAAATATGAAAAACTGTTTTTT. Its protein is CASSYPTGGKYEKLFF.

This clonotype was counted only a few times. The DNA of the CDR3 is TGCGCCAGCAAAGGTCCTGGACAGGGGGCTTTGACAGATACGCAGTATTTT. It encodes CASKGPGQGALTDTQYF. The V and J genes are TRBV5-1 and TRBJ2-3; 11 bases are shared with TRBD1. This CDR3 is built from 17 residues. With 6 bases clipped from V and 3 bases from J, the junction kept 12 bases outside the gene matches. Germline lookup yields CDR1 SGHRS and CDR2 YFSETQ.

This clonotype has at least ten counts. V and J are TRBV5-4 and TRBJ2-1, with D hard to call. With 0 bases removed from V and 0 bases from J, the gap between germline ends came to 7 bases. Germline V lookup: CDR1 SGHNT, CDR2 YYREEE (reference sequence). This CDR3 has 15 amino acids. This chain's CDR3 is CASSLASSSYNEQFF. The DNA for the CDR3 is TGTGCCAGCAGCTTGGCCAGCAGCTCCTACAATGAGCAGTTCTTC.